This T cell receptor (beta chain) comes out of a study of post-analysis software for immune sequencing data. For the study at large: Relapsing-remitting, secondary progressive and progressive-relapsing forms made up the multiple sclerosis disease courses.

Tagging with unique molecular identifiers was a feature of the TCR beta cDNA libraries. Yield was roughly 500,000 cDNA molecules from around 1 to 9.1 million T cells. TCRdb reprocessed the PCR reads via MiXCR and lists one record per CDR3 protein. The sample shows about 620,000 distinct CDR3 sequences, roughly 45% of them seen only once. General study results and limits: Roughly five TRBV segments appeared more often in patients than in controls, and TRBV5-6, TRBV5-1 and TRBV20-1 were among these. Clustering by F measure revealed strong co-clustering among samples prepared together in one batch. Compared against controls, patients with multiple sclerosis displayed significantly lower normalized Chao1 diversity.

The CDR3 totals 12 residues. Trimming left V 6 bases short and J 0 bases short, with 9 bases between. The germline gives CDR1 SQVTM, CDR2 ANQGSEA. This clonotype came up many times. The antigen is undetermined. This chain joins TRBV29-1 and TRBJ2-7, with D unclear. The receptor comes from a girl aged 10-17 years with multiple sclerosis. The source material was blood. CDR3 sequence (DNA): TGCAGCGTAGGGCTGAGCTCCTACGAGCAGTACTTC. Protein product: CSVGLSSYEQYF.